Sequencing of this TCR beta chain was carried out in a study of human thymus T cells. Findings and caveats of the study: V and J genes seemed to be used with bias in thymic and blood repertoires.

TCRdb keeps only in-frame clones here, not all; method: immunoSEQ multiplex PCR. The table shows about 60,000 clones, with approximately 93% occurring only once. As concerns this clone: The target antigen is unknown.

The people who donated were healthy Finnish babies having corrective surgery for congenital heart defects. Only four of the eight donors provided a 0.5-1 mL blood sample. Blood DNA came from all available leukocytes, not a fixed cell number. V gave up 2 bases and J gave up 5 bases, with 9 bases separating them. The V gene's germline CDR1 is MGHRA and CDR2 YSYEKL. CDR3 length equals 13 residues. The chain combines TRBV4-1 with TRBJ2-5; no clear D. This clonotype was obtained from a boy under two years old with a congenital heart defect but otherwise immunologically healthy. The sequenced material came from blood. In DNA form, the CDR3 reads TGCGCCAGCAGCCAATCACCCGAGGAGACCCAGTACTTC. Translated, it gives CASSQSPEETQYF.